Listed below are T cell receptor beta chains from one sample, sequenced in a study of T cells in Graves' hyperthyroidism and ophthalmopathy. From the multiplex PCR reads, TCRdb called clonotypes with MiXCR, one entry per CDR3 protein. The profile shows almost 350,000 distinct CDR3 sequences, approximately 18% of them singletons. Sequencing used blood. The receptors derive from a woman in her thirties or forties with Graves' ophthalmopathy. CDR3s include the opening cysteine and the closing phenylalanine or tryptophan. The D gene is left open where the match is weak. Only some rows state a clone size, as once, few, many or a class for expanded clones.

CDR3nt: TGTGCCAGCAGTCAAAATAAGGACACCGGGGAGCTGTTTTTT
CDR3aa: CASSQNKDTGELFF
abundance: few
j_gene: TRBJ2-2
v_gene: TRBV2
len: 14
d_gene: -

CDR3nt: TGTGCCAGCAGTGCCCTAGCGGGAGTTGGTACCGGGGAGCTGTTTTTT
CDR3aa: CASSALAGVGTGELFF
abundance: many
j_gene: TRBJ2-2
v_gene: TRBV6-1
len: 16
d_gene: TRBD2

CDR3nt: TGTGCCAGCAGTCCCTCCCCGTCCCGCTATGACATCTATGGCTACACCTTC
CDR3aa: CASSPSPSRYDIYGYTF
abundance: many
j_gene: TRBJ1-2
v_gene: TRBV27
len: 17
d_gene: -

CDR3nt: TGTGCCAGCAGTTCCCTGGGAGGTGGCTACACCTTC
CDR3aa: CASSSLGGGYTF
abundance: many
j_gene: TRBJ1-2
v_gene: TRBV27
len: 12
d_gene: -

CDR3nt: TGTGCCAGCAGGAAGTACGGGGGTGGCTACACCTTC
CDR3aa: CASRKYGGGYTF
abundance: -
j_gene: TRBJ1-2
v_gene: TRBV12-3/TRBV12-4
len: 12
d_gene: -

CDR3nt: TGTGCCAGCAGTTTAGCCTGGGGACACTCAAAGGGAGAGACCCAGTACTTC
CDR3aa: CASSLAWGHSKGETQYF
abundance: once
j_gene: TRBJ2-5
v_gene: TRBV28
len: 17
d_gene: -

CDR3nt: TGCAGCGTTGGCAGGGGAAGTCAGCCCCAGCATTTT
CDR3aa: CSVGRGSQPQHF
abundance: many
j_gene: TRBJ1-5
v_gene: TRBV29-1
len: 12
d_gene: -

CDR3nt: TGTGCCAGCAGCTTAGAGGCAACGGGGAATCAGCCCCAGCATTTT
CDR3aa: CASSLEATGNQPQHF
abundance: many
j_gene: TRBJ1-5
v_gene: TRBV7-6
len: 15
d_gene: -

CDR3nt: TGTGCCAGCAGTTACCCACTAGCGGGAGTTTCCGGGGAGCTGTTTTTT
CDR3aa: CASSYPLAGVSGELFF
abundance: many
j_gene: TRBJ2-2
v_gene: TRBV6-5
len: 16
d_gene: TRBD2

CDR3nt: TGCGCCAGCAGCCAAGAGACAGGATGGACCTACGAGCAGTACTTC
CDR3aa: CASSQETGWTYEQYF
abundance: many
j_gene: TRBJ2-7
v_gene: TRBV4-1
len: 15
d_gene: -

CDR3nt: TGTGCCAGCAGCTTCACGCCAGGGGCGAGCACCATATATTTT
CDR3aa: CASSFTPGASTIYF
abundance: many
j_gene: TRBJ1-3
v_gene: TRBV7-9
len: 14
d_gene: -

CDR3nt: TGTGCCAGCAGCCGGAGCCAACAGCCCCAGCATTTT
CDR3aa: CASSRSQQPQHF
abundance: many
j_gene: TRBJ1-5
v_gene: TRBV7-9
len: 12
d_gene: -

CDR3nt: TGTGCCTGGAGTGTAAAGGGGCGGACTGAAGCTTTCTTT
CDR3aa: CAWSVKGRTEAFF
abundance: many
j_gene: TRBJ1-1
v_gene: TRBV30
len: 13
d_gene: -

CDR3nt: TGCAGTGCTGACGGGGGGGGTGAAGAGACCCAGTACTTC
CDR3aa: CSADGGGEETQYF
abundance: many
j_gene: TRBJ2-5
v_gene: TRBV20-1
len: 13
d_gene: TRBD2

CDR3nt: TGTGCCAGCAGGGATGTGACAGGACCCTACGAGCAGTACTTC
CDR3aa: CASRDVTGPYEQYF
abundance: many
j_gene: TRBJ2-7
v_gene: TRBV28
len: 14
d_gene: -

CDR3nt: TGTGCCAGCAGTTACCCCTTTTCGACAGGGGGCTGGGATCAGCCCCAGCATTTT
CDR3aa: CASSYPFSTGGWDQPQHF
abundance: many
j_gene: TRBJ1-5
v_gene: TRBV28
len: 18
d_gene: TRBD1